Given below is one T cell receptor (beta chain) in context. Antigen specificity is unknown. The sample comes from a study of CD4 T cells in relation to SARS-CoV-2 and coronaviruses. Study background: ViraFEST: roughly 9-day antigen culture of PBMCs, then TCR beta CDR3 sequencing.

For approximately 10 days, around 91,000 sorted CD4+ cells grew with T cell-depleted PBMCs and CEF. Study conclusions and caveats: Samples before the pandemic and after infection were not matched within any donor. Roughly 69% of donors had memory CD4+ clonotypes crossrecognizing SARS-CoV-2 and common cold coronavirus spike.

V shed 6 bases and J 5 bases; nucleotides not matched to a gene: 7. From germline, CDR1 is SNHLY and CDR2 FYNNEI. This CDR3 comprises 15 residues. Assay: immunoSEQ multiplex PCR; the TCRdb copy retains only in-frame clones and omits some. The sample carries about 36,000 clones, about 80% recorded once. The sequence came from an adult with COVID-19. The sequencing input was naive CD4+ T cells from PBMCs, cultured in vitro. Subset defined: naive CD4+ T cells isolated by negative enrichment. The genes are TRBV2 and TRBJ2-2, with 9 positions matching TRBD2. The CDR3 sequence: CASRPLAGETGELFF. DNA for the CDR3: TGTGCCAGCAGGCCGTTAGCGGGAGAAACCGGGGAGCTGTTTTTT.